Presented here are 5 T cell receptor beta chains from one specimen sequenced in a study of cytomegalovirus exposure and HLA in healthy donors. The PCR made use of 60 Vbeta and 13 Jbeta primers. Repertoires were generated with immunoSEQ multiplex PCR, while TCRdb's copy carries only in-frame clones and drops some. The sample contains approximately 88,000 clones, roughly three fifths of which appear only once. Sequenced: PBMCs. The receptors derive from a man aged 55-75 years in good health and CMV-seronegative.

CDR3 nucleotides: TGTGCCAGCGGGGAGAGGGCTGGTGGAAACACCATATATTTT. As protein: CASGERAGGNTIYF. This chain uses TRBV11-3 with TRBJ1-3, with D uncertain. The germline V gene has CDR1 SGHNT and CDR2 YENEEA. CDR3 length equals 14 residues. Trimming left V 8 bases short and J 3 bases short, with 14 bases between.

V usage is TRBV7-9 and J usage is TRBJ2-3; D remains unclear. V lost 2 bases to trimming and J lost 6 bases, with 3 bases between them. CDR1 is SEHNR, CDR2 FQNEAQ, per germline (reference sequence). This CDR3 spans 11 amino acids. The CDR3 sequence is CASSLLDTQYF. The CDR3 DNA reads TGTGCCAGCAGCTTACTGGATACGCAGTATTTT.

This chain uses TRBV5-4 with TRBJ2-2, with no clear D. Trimming took 4 bases from V and 4 from J, leaving 14 bases between them. Per the germline V gene, CDR1 is SGHNT and CDR2 is YYREEE (reference sequence). The CDR3 totals 15 residues. CDR3 loop: CASSRGEALTGELFF. CDR3 coding DNA: TGTGCCAGCAGCCGCGGCGAGGCTCTCACCGGGGAGCTGTTTTTT.

This sequence joins TRBV5-5 and TRBJ2-7; D unresolved. The V and J ends lost 4 bases and 2 bases respectively, with 10 bases between them. The CDR3 has 13 amino acids. CDR1 SGHKS and CDR2 YYEKEE come from the germline V gene (reference sequence). The CDR3 DNA follows: TGTGCCAGCAGCGTTCGGTTAACCTACGAGCAGTACTTC. Residues: CASSVRLTYEQYF.

This clone has a handful of counts. The chain employs TRBV5-1 and TRBJ2-5; TRBD2 might be the D (5 bases). V dropped 0 bases and J dropped 6 bases, with 15 bases sitting between them. The CDR3 extends over 15 amino acids. Per the germline V gene, CDR1 is SGHRS and CDR2 is YFSETQ. DNA for the CDR3: TGCGCCAGCAGCTTGGACGTGGGAGCTCGACAGACCCAGTACTTC. This encodes CASSLDVGARQTQYF.